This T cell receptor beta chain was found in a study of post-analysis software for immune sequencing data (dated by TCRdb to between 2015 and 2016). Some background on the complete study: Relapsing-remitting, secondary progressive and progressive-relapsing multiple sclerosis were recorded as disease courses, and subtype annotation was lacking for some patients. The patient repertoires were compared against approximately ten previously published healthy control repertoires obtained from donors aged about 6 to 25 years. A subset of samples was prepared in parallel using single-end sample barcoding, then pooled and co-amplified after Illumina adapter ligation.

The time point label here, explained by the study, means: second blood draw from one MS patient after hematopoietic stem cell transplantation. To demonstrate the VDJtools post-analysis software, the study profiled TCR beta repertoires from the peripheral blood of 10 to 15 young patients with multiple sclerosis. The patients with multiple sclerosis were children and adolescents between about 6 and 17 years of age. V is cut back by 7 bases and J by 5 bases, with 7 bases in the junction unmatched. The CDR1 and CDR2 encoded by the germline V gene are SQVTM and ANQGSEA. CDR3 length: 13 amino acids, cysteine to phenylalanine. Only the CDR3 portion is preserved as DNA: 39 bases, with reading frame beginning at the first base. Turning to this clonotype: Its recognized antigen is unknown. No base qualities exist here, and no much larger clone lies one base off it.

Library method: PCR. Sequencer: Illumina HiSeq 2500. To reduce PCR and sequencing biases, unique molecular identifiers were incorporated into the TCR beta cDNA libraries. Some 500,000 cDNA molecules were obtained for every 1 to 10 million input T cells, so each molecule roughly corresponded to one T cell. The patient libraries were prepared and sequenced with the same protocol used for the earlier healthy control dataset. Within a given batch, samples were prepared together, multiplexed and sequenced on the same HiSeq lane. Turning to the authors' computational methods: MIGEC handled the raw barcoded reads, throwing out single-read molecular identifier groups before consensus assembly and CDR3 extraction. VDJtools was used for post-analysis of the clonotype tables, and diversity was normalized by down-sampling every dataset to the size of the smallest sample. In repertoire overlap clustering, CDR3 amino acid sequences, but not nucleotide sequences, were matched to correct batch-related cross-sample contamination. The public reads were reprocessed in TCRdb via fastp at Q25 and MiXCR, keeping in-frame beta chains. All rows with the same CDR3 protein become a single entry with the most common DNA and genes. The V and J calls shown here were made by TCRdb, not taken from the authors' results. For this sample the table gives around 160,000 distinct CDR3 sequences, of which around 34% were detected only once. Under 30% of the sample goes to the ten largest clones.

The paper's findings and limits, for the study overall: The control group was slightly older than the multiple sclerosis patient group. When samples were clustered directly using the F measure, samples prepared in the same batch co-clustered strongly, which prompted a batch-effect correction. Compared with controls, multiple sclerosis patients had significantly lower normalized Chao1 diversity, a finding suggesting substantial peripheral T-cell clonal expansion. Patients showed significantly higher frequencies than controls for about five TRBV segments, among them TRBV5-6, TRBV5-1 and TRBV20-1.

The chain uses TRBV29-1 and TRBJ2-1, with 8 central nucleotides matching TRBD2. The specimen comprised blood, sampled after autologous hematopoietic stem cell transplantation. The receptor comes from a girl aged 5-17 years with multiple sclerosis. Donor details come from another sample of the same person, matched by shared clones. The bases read TGCAGCGCAAGCGGGAGTTACGACAATGAGCAGTTCTTC. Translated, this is CSASGSYDNEQFF.